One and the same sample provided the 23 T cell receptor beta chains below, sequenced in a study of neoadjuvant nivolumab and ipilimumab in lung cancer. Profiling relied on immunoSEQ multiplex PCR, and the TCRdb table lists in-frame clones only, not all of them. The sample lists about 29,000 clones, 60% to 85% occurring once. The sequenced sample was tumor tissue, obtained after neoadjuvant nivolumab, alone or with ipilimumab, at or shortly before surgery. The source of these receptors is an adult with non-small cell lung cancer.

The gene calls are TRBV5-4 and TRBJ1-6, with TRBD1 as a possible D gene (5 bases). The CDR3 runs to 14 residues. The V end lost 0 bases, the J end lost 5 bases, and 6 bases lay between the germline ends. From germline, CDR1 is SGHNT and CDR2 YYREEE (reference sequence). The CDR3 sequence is CASSLGQNNSPLHF. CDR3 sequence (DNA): TGTGCCAGCAGCTTGGGACAGAATAATTCACCCCTCCACTTT.

CDR3 residues: CASSQVGGGSYSYEQYF. DNA of the CDR3: TGTGCCAGCAGCCAAGTAGGGGGGGGCAGTTACTCCTACGAGCAGTACTTC. V is TRBV14 and J is TRBJ2-7; TRBD2 is a possible D gene (7 bases). V was pared by 1 base and J by 0 bases, with 16 bases between. The germline V gene has CDR1 SGHDN and CDR2 FVKESK. There are 17 residues in the CDR3.

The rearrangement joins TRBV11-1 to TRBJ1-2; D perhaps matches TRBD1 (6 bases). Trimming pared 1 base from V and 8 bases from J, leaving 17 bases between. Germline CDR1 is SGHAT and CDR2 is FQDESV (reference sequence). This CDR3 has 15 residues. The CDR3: CASSLGGGDFAGYTF. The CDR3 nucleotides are TGTGCCAGCAGCTTAGGCGGGGGCGACTTCGCGGGCTACACCTTC.

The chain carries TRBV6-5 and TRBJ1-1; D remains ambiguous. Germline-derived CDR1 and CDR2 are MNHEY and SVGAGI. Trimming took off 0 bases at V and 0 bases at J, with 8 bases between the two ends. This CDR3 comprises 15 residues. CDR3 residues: CASSYSATVNTEAFF. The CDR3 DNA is TGTGCCAGCAGTTACTCCGCTACAGTGAACACTGAAGCTTTCTTT.

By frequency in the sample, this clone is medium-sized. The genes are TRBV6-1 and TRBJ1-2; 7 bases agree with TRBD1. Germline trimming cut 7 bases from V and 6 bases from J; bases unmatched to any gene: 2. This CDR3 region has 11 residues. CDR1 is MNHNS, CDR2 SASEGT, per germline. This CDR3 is CASIGTDGYTF. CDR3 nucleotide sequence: TGTGCCAGCATAGGGACAGATGGCTACACCTTC.

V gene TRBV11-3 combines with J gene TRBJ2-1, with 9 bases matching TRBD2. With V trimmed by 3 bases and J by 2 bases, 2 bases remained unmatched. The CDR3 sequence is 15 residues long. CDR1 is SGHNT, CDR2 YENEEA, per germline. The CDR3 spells CASSFSGGPYNEQFF. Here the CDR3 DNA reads TGTGCCAGCAGCTTTAGCGGGGGTCCCTACAATGAGCAGTTCTTC.

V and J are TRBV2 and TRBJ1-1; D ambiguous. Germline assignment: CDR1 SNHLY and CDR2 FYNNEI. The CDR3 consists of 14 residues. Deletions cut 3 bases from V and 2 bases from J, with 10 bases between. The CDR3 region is CASSEQRANTEAFF. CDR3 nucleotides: TGTGCCAGCAGTGAGCAAAGGGCTAACACTGAAGCTTTCTTT.

CDR3 residues: CASSPDLIYEQYF. The CDR3 DNA reads TGTGCCAGCTCACCCGACCTGATCTACGAGCAGTACTTC. The V call is TRBV18, the J call TRBJ2-7; D gene unclear. Germline CDR1 reads KGHSH; CDR2 reads LQKENI. Trimming took off 3 bases at V and 3 bases at J, with 9 bases between the two ends. This CDR3 contains 13 residues.

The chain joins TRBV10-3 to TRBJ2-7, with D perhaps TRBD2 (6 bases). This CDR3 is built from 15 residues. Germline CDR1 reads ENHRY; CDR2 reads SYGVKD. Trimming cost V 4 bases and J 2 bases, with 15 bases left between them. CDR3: CAISAGLLHTYEQYF. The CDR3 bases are TGTGCCATCAGTGCGGGACTCCTACACACCTACGAGCAGTACTTC.

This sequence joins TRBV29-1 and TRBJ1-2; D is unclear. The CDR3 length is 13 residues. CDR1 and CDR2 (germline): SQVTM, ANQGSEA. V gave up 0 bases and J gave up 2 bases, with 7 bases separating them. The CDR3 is CSVEDEGNYGYTF. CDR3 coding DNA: TGCAGCGTTGAAGACGAAGGGAACTATGGCTACACCTTC.

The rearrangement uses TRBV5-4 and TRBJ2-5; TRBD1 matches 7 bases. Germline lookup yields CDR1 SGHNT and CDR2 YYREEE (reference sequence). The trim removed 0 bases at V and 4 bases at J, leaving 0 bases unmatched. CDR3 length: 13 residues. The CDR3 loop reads CASSLDRGETQYF. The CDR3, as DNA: TGTGCCAGCAGCTTGGACAGGGGAGAGACCCAGTACTTC.

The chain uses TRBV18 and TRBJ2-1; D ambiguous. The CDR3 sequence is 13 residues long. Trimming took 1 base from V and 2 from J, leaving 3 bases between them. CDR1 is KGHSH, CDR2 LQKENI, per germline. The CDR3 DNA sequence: TGTGCCAGCTCACCACTGCCCTACAATGAGCAGTTCTTC. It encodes CASSPLPYNEQFF.

The CDR3 DNA sequence: TGTGCCAGCAGCTGGACTAGCGGGGGGGCTGGGGCCAACGTCCTGACTTTC. Translated, it gives CASSWTSGGAGANVLTF. This chain joins TRBV5-4 and TRBJ2-6; 15 bases align to TRBD2. The CDR3 length is 17 residues. Germline V lookup: CDR1 SGHNT, CDR2 YYREEE (reference sequence). The J segment lost 2 bases and the V segment lost 3 bases, leaving 0 bases of the junction unmatched.

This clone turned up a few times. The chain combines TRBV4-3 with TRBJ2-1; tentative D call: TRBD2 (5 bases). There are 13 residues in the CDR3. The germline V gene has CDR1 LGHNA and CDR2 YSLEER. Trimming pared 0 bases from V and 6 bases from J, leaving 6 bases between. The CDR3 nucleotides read TGCGCCAGCAGCCAAGAGGCGGGCAATGAGCAGTTCTTC. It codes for CASSQEAGNEQFF.

CDR3 in DNA: TGCGCCAGCAGCCAAGTCTCCGGTGGGGGAAACTATGGCTACACCTTC. Protein sequence: CASSQVSGGGNYGYTF. V gene TRBV4-3 combines with J gene TRBJ1-2, with D perhaps matching TRBD1 (5 bases). CDR1 is LGHNA, CDR2 YSLEER, per germline. This CDR3 comprises 16 residues. The ends were cut back, 1 base at V and 2 bases at J, with 14 bases in the middle.

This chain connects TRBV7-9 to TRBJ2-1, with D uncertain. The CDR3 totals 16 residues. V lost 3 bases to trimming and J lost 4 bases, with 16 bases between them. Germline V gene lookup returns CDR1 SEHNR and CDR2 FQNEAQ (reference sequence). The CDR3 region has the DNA TGTGCCAGCAGCTTTCCCCTGTGGGGTCCTTACAATGAGCAGTTCTTC. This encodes CASSFPLWGPYNEQFF.

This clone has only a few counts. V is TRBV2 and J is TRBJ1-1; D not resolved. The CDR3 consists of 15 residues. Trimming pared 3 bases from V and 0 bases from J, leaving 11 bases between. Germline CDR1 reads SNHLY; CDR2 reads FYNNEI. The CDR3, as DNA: TGTGCCAGCAGTGATCTTAGAGTGATGAACACTGAAGCTTTCTTT. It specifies CASSDLRVMNTEAFF.

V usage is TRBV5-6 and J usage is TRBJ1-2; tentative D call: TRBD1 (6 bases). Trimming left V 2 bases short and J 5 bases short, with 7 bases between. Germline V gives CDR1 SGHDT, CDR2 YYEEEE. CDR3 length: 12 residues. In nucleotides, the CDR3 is TGTGCCAGCAGCTTAGGGGGATATGGCTACACCTTC. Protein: CASSLGGYGYTF.

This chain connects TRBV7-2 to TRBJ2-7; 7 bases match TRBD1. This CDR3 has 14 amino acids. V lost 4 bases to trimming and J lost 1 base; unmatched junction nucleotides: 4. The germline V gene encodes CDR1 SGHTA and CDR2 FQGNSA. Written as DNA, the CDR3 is TGTGCCAGCAGCTCCCAGACAGGGTCCTACGAGCAGTACTTC. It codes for CASSSQTGSYEQYF.

CDR3 DNA: TGTGCCAGCAGTTTTCAGGGCGGTGGCTACACCTTC. This codes for CASSFQGGGYTF. The rearrangement uses TRBV27 and TRBJ1-2; tentatively, D is TRBD1 (5 bases). This CDR3 is 12 amino acids long. V lost 3 bases and J lost 7, with 9 bases in between. Germline V CDR1 and CDR2: MNHEY, SMNVEV (reference sequence).

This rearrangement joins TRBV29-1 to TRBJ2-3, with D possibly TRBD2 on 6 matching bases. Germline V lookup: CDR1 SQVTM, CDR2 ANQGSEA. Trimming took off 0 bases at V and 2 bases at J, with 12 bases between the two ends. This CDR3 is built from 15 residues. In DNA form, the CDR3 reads TGCAGCGTTGAAGATAGTGGGGACTCCACAGATACGCAGTATTTT. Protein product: CSVEDSGDSTDTQYF.

This CDR3 is CSVGEGASNQPQHF. DNA of the CDR3: TGCAGCGTTGGAGAGGGTGCCAGCAATCAGCCCCAGCATTTT. The rearrangement joins TRBV29-1 to TRBJ1-5; no firm D call. The CDR3 is 14 residues long. Trimming cost V 4 bases and J 1 base, with 11 bases left between them. Germline CDR1 is SQVTM and CDR2 is ANQGSEA.

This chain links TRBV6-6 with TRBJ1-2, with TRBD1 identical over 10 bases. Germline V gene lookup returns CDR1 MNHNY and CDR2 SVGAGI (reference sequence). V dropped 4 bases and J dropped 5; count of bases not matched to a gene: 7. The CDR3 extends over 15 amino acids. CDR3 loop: CASSSGTGEVYGYTF. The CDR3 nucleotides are TGTGCCAGCAGTTCGGGGACAGGGGAAGTGTATGGCTACACCTTC.